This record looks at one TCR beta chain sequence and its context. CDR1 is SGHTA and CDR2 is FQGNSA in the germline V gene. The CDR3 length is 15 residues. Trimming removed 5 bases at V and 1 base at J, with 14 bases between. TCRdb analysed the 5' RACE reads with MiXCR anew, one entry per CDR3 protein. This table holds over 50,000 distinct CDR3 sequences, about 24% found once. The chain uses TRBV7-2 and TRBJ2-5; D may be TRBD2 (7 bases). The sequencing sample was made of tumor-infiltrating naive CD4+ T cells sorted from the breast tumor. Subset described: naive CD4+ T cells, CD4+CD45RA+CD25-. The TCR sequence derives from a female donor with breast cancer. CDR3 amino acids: CASSERGGIQETQYF. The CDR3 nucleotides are TGTGCCAGCAGCGAAAGGGGGGGGATCCAAGAGACCCAGTACTTC.